This T cell receptor beta chain derives from a study of OX40 agonist ivuxolimab in advanced cancers. Study overall: The eligibility criteria allowed prior anti-PD-1, anti-PD-L1 or anti-CTLA-4 therapy, and around 40% had some. Three patients got partial responses; one had hepatocellular carcinoma and two had cutaneous melanoma. Points from the study as a whole: Compared with CD4+, CD8+ T cells on average had more expanded clones.

To note about this clone: Its antigen is still unknown.

Germline CDR1 SGHKS, CDR2 YYEKEE (reference sequence). V was pared by 0 bases and J by 5 bases, with 7 bases between. CDR3 length equals 13 residues. Clones were read by immunoSEQ multiplex PCR, and TCRdb kept only the in-frame ones, dropping some. This sample has some 77,000 clones, with around 83% found just once. The sampling schedule covered blood at baseline, cycle 4 day 1, and cycle 7 day 1. The chain couples TRBV5-5 to TRBJ2-3, with D tentatively TRBD2 (6 bases). This receptor was identified in an adult with an advanced solid tumor such as melanoma, head and neck, liver or kidney cancer. The sample here was CD4+ or CD8+ T cells sorted from blood, taken in a trial of the OX40 agonist ivuxolimab. In DNA, the CDR3 is TGTGCCAGCAGCTTGGCAGCGGGAGATACGCAGTATTTT. Translating it yields CASSLAAGDTQYF.